This passage covers 7 T cell receptor beta chains from one sample sequenced in a study of cytomegalovirus exposure and HLA in healthy donors. Researchers ran the PCR with 60 Vbeta and 13 Jbeta primers. Profiled with immunoSEQ multiplex PCR; TCRdb holds only in-frame clones, not every one. The profile shows around 120,000 clones, about 76% of them singletons. Input material: PBMCs. The source is a man aged 18 to 29 in good health and CMV-seronegative.

This chain joins TRBV5-1 and TRBJ2-5; the D is unclear. The V and J ends lost 0 bases and 6 bases respectively, with 6 bases between them. CDR3 size: 12 residues. Germline-derived CDR1 and CDR2 are SGHRS and YFSETQ. The DNA of the CDR3 is TGCGCCAGCAGCTTGGCTGCGCAGACCCAGTACTTC. Translation: CASSLAAQTQYF. The variable domain in full, with the rest retrieved from reference TRBV5-1 and TRBJ2-5, is KAGVTQTPRYLIKTRGQQVTLSCSPISGHRSVSWYQQTPGQGLQFLFEYFSETQRNKGNFPGRFSGRQFSNSRSEMNVSTLELGDSALYLCASSLAAQTQYFGPGTRLLVL.

V is TRBV5-1 and J is TRBJ1-1; tentative D call: TRBD1 (6 bases). The ends were cut back, 4 bases at V and 5 bases at J, with 27 bases in the middle. This CDR3 is 18 amino acids long. CDR1 and CDR2 (germline): SGHRS, YFSETQ. CDR3 bases: TGCGCCAGCAGCACCAAACCGACCTTATACAGGGAAGCGACTGAAGCTTTCTTT. Its protein is CASSTKPTLYREATEAFF.

The CDR3 reads CASSPVVDTEAFF. In DNA form, the CDR3 reads TGTGCCAGCAGTCCGGTGGTGGACACTGAAGCTTTCTTT. The J gene is TRBJ1-1, the V gene TRBV28, with no clear D. The germline V gene has CDR1 MDHEN and CDR2 SYDVKM. Trimming cost V 5 bases and J 3 bases, with 10 bases left between them. The CDR3 contains 13 residues. The full variable domain, in which reference TRBV28 and TRBJ1-1 provide the parts outside the CDR3, is DVKVTQSSRYLVKRTGEKVFLECVQDMDHENMFWYRQDPGLGLRLIYFSYDVKMKEKGDIPEGYSVSREKKERFSLILESASTNQTSMYLCASSPVVDTEAFFGQGTRLTVV.

This clone was detected only once. This rearrangement joins TRBV6-5 to TRBJ1-3; D gene unclear. CDR1 MNHEY and CDR2 SVGAGI come from the germline V gene. This CDR3 spans 15 amino acids. Trimming took 6 bases from V and 7 from J, leaving 19 bases between them. The CDR3 sequence: CASSARHLNTNTIYF. The CDR3 nucleotides are TGTGCCAGCAGCGCCCGACATCTTAATACCAACACCATATATTTT.

The gene calls are TRBV10-1 and TRBJ1-1, with D perhaps matching TRBD1 (5 bases). Germline V lookup: CDR1 WNHNN, CDR2 SYGVQD (reference sequence). The CDR3 sequence is 15 residues long. V lost 3 bases and J 0 bases, leaving 11 bases between the germline ends. CDR3 nucleotide sequence: TGCGCCAGCAGTGATTCAGGGCCGATGAACACTGAAGCTTTCTTT. Protein sequence: CASSDSGPMNTEAFF.

The chain is built from TRBV5-1 and TRBJ2-5; 7 bases fit TRBD1. Germline assignment: CDR1 SGHRS and CDR2 YFSETQ. This CDR3 has 15 amino acids. Trimming cost V 0 bases and J 2 bases; bases outside gene matches: 4. The CDR3 spells CASSLGGTVQETQYF. In DNA form, the CDR3 reads TGCGCCAGCAGCTTGGGGGGGACAGTACAAGAGACCCAGTACTTC.

This clone was found once. The chain uses TRBV4-3 and TRBJ2-7; TRBD2 might be the D (5 bases). Trimming cost V 0 bases and J 3 bases, with 15 bases left between them. The CDR3 loop spans 16 amino acids. Germline V gene sequence: CDR1 LGHNA, CDR2 YSLEER. This CDR3 reads CASSQDDRTSLYEQYF. The CDR3 DNA follows: TGCGCCAGCAGCCAAGATGATCGGACTTCACTCTACGAGCAGTACTTC.